This T cell receptor (beta chain) was captured by sequencing in a study of OX40 agonist ivuxolimab in advanced cancers. Overall study context: A male proportion of 82.7% was recorded, with mean age about 62 years and range roughly 23 to 85. Antecedent anti-PD-1, anti-PD-L1 or anti-CTLA-4 therapy was permissible, with about 40% having received some.

Measured with immunoSEQ multiplex PCR; TCRdb has only the in-frame clones, and not every one. This repertoire shows over 50,000 clones, around 91% found once; its top ten account for roughly 18%. V gave up 6 bases and J gave up 2 bases, with 9 bases separating them. The CDR3 is made up of 13 amino acids. Germline V CDR1 and CDR2: SGDLS, YYNGEE. Specimen: CD4+ or CD8+ T cells sorted from blood, collected in a trial of the OX40 agonist ivuxolimab. The V and J genes are TRBV9 and TRBJ1-3, with TRBD1 as a possible D gene (6 bases). This clonotype was sampled from an adult with an advanced solid tumor such as melanoma, head and neck, liver or kidney cancer. The CDR3 bases are TGTGCCAGCACCCCAGGGGCTGGAAACACCATATATTTT. Its translation: CASTPGAGNTIYF.